This T cell receptor beta chain is drawn from a study of cytomegalovirus exposure and HLA in healthy donors (dated by TCRdb to the late 2010s). Study-wide context: An earlier analysis of around 600 of the donors reported more than 250 Gb of sequence data and around 120 million unique TCR beta sequences from 150 million to 200 million T cells. The number of donors typed differed by locus, with roughly 629-640 for A, B, C, DRB1 and DQB1, around 560 for DQA1, 606 for DPA1, and approximately 470 for DPB1. In a later genetic analysis, genome-wide SNP genotypes for about 55% of the roughly 670 donors were used, and that subset was treated as a discovery cohort. Among around 400 genotyped donors of the cohort, an average of approximately 220,000 unique TCR beta nucleotide sequences was sequenced per donor, of which approximately 19% were non-productive. High-throughput TCR immunosequencing, statistical association of individual TCRs with disease status, and machine learning were combined to predict cytomegalovirus infection status. The later analysis used no new phenotypic data to find candidate immune exposures, relying instead on TCR beta sequences and their occurrence across donors. HLA typing included class I and class II loci at four-digit resolution. Roughly 5 DR-DQ haplotypes were handled as single units for association and clustering, since linkage in the cohort was strong. Of the 350 to 400 genotyped donors, about 84% fell in the genetic ancestry cluster associated with self-reported Caucasian donors. In an earlier analysis of around 540 of the donors, high-throughput TCR beta sequencing was used to judge whether each TCR beta V gene segment behaved as functional or pseudogenic. Donor age, sex, ethnicity and CMV serostatus were collected together with the repertoire data. About 280 gigabases of sequencing data and about 92 million unique TCR sequences made up an early release that covered roughly 670 HLA-typed donors. All discovery cohort repertoires had been generated using a single sequencing platform. The study was designed to test whether signatures of past pathogen exposure could be identified by cataloging public T cell receptors. The study used immunosequencing to profile the T cell repertoires of under 700 subjects and linked those repertoires to cytomegalovirus serostatus. In addition to the first cohort of 666 subjects, a separate validation cohort of about 120 different subjects was used. A later analysis re-analyzed previously published TCR beta repertoires from roughly 600 donors and added high-resolution HLA genotyping to study TCR occurrence patterns. The investigation overall reported the following: In a later analysis, TCR association rates were found to vary across HLA loci, with the most associated TCRs seen for DRB1 alleles and the fewest for HLA-C alleles. Roughly uniform sequencing depth across donors was assumed in presence/absence analyses, although this assumption may not hold. A later genetic analysis associated a missense DCLRE1C variant with V-gene and J-gene trimming of TCR beta chains, and an independent cohort replicated the association. Seventeen rarely observed V segments, including chromosome 9 orphons, were excluded from the earlier analysis of some 590 of the donors because counts were too low. The classifier was reported to diagnose cytomegalovirus status with high specificity and sensitivity in both the original cohort and the validation cohort. The authors suggested that the approach could potentially be extended to other disease states and immunological phenotypes. A group of highly shared sequence variants was considered likely to be a technical artifact of the sequencing pipeline. Linkage disequilibrium might explain the correlated functional status among segregating V segments, but an unknown experimental factor could not be excluded. A further reported finding was that TCR beta sequences accurately predicted the HLA-A and HLA-B alleles for most subjects in the first cohort. In the study, 164 TCR beta chains were listed as associated with cytomegalovirus. According to a later genetic analysis, donors in an Asian-associated ancestry cluster had fewer N-insertions in productive TCRs than the roughly 670-donor mean. A later analysis reported that several top co-occurrence clusters appeared linked to parvovirus B19, influenza, CMV and Epstein-Barr virus. At a false discovery rate of 0.05, a later analysis linked 15,000 to 20,000 TCR beta sequences to specific HLA alleles. Immune exposure information for the cohort was limited to CMV serostatus. When HLA alleles, especially DR and DQ, strongly co-occurred, TCR associations were difficult to assign to individual alleles. This cohort had only TCR beta chains sequenced, and the lack of alpha or paired-chain data limited which features could be detected. In an earlier analysis of about 550 of the donors, most TCR beta V segments were observed in productive rearrangements about 90% or about 30% of the time, broadly matching IMGT annotations. According to a later analysis, most CMV-associated TCR beta chains appeared to be HLA-restricted, and the HLA associations seemed to be driven largely by CMV exposure. Because HLA typing was unavailable for some donors at each locus, only the typed subset was used in association tests. Some IMGT-functional V segments, including TRBV6-2 and TRBV6-3, could not be told apart with the 87-base-pair reads, so those segments were excluded. Across donors, most TCR sequences were observed very rarely, whereas some public TCRs were present in many individuals. Compared with equally common non-associated chains, HLA-associated TCR beta chains in a later analysis were more clonally expanded and had lower generation probabilities. In vitro tests confirmed that a few of the cytomegalovirus-associated TCR beta chains recognize cytomegalovirus antigens.

In total, 630 or so healthy bone marrow donors made up the cohort. At the time of sampling, all cohort members were nominally healthy, though unrecorded immune exposures were likely present. The donor tested CMV seronegative, placing the donor among the 350 or so seronegative members of the cohort. A peripheral blood sample was collected from each donor, and TCR beta sequencing was performed on peripheral blood mononuclear cells. The Qiagen DNeasy Blood Extraction Kit was used to extract genomic DNA from the blood cell samples. A word on this clone: The target of this receptor is not known. Base qualities are not provided; no much larger clone lies one nucleotide away.

The library came from the immunoSEQ multiplex PCR assay. For the multiplex PCR, a mixture combining 60 forward primers for TCR Vbeta segments and 13 reverse primers for TCR Jbeta segments was used. Amplification of the CDR3 region of rearranged TCR beta genes was performed with a multiplex PCR assay on genomic DNA. The Illumina HiSeq System was used to sequence the amplified TCR beta libraries as 87-base-pair reads. Regarding the original processing steps: A later analysis counted approximately 74 million unique TCR beta chains across the 670 or so repertoires, and around 9.9 million of these chains were shared by at least two donors. To remove PCR and sequencing errors, raw reads were error-corrected and collapsed into unique sequences using a nearest-neighbor algorithm that merged closely related sequences. Alignment of CDR3 sequences to IMGT reference sequences was used to assign V, D and J gene segments. For a sequence to be retained, a match of at least six nucleotides to both a V gene segment and a J gene segment was required. Rearrangements were called productive when the CDR3 lacked stop codons and stayed in frame with V and J; all others were non-productive. Following IMGT convention, CDR3 was defined as the stretch from the second conserved V-encoded cysteine up to the conserved J-encoded phenylalanine. The earlier analysis of 550 to 650 of the donors excluded any sequence lacking an unambiguous match to a single V gene segment. In an earlier analysis of several hundred of the donors, V segments were called functional above 56.7% productive rearrangements and were called segregating when the between-donor standard deviation exceeded 5%. A statistical classification framework was built for diagnosing cytomegalovirus status from the catalog of TCR beta chain sequences. A later analysis assigned V and J genes by comparing TCR nucleotide sequences with IMGT/GENE-DB human TR gene sequences. In a later analysis, CDR3 sequences and most-parsimonious VDJ recombination scenarios were assigned using the TCRdist pipeline. In a later analysis, every TCR beta chain was defined by the combination of its CDR3 amino acid sequence and its V-gene family, and reads without a unique V-gene family were dropped. To address suspected cross-contamination and a sequencing artifact, a later analysis removed roughly 580 highly shared, low-generation-probability nucleotide sequences. In a later analysis, a clonal expansion index was calculated for each public chain from normalized within-repertoire ranks of inferred template counts. A later analysis computed generation probabilities with a VDJ recombination model fitted to out-of-frame rearrangements, and checked the results against IGoR. In a later analysis, hypergeometric tests were used to score TCR-TCR, TCR-HLA and TCR-CMV co-occurrence, with a repertoire-size bias correction applied to TCR pairs. To estimate false discovery rates, a later analysis permuted the HLA or CMV assignments 20 times. In a later analysis, co-occurring TCRs were grouped using DBSCAN, with TCRdist sequence similarity added in when clustering inside HLA-allele-positive subsets. Repertoires with fewer than 30,000 or more than 120,000 public chains, plus five repertoires with anomalous nucleotide sharing, were excluded from co-occurrence clustering. TCRdb obtained this table from immuneACCESS and retained in-frame rearrangements with V and J assigned. These tables miss some clones; where compared with another copy, unresolved V genes account for less than half of the shortfall, and the remainder is unexplained. V and J calls and clone size are copied from that table; D and trimming were computed from the DNA. This sample has some 140,000 clones in its table, and 60% to 85% of those were observed once. The biggest ten clones account for about 1.5% of the sample.

The CDR3 numbers 9 residues from cysteine through phenylalanine. Of the read, only the CDR3 DNA is kept; its 27 bases are in frame from base 1. The sequenced sample consisted of PBMCs. The source is a woman in her late teens or twenties in good health and CMV-seronegative. The chain was built from TRBV21-1 and TRBJ2-7; no DNA check was done on the table's D call, TRBD2. TRBV21-1 is an annotated pseudogene. This receptor carries the CDR3 CARLYEQYF. The DNA sequence follows: TGTGCCAGGCTATACGAGCAGTACTTC.